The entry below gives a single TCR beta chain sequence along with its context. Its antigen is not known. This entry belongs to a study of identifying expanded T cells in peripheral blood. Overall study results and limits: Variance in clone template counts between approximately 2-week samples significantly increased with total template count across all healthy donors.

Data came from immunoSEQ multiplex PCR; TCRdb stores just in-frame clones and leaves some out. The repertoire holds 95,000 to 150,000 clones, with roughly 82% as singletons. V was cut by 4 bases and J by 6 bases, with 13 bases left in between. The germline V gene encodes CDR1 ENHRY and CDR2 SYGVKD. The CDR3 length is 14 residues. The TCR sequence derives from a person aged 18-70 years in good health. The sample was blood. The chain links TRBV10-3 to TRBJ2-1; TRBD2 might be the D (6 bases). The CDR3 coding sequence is TGTGCCATCAGTGGTTTGGGGACTCGCAATGAGCAGTTCTTC. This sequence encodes CAISGLGTRNEQFF.